The subject of this entry is one T cell receptor (beta chain). The source of the sample is a study of blood T cell repertoires in COVID-19. Germline CDR1 and CDR2: MNHEY and SVGAGI. The ends were cut back, 0 bases at V and 6 bases at J, with 8 bases in the middle. The CDR3 extends over 13 amino acids. Some clones are missing from TCRdb's copy, which holds only in-frame ones; the method was immunoSEQ multiplex PCR. The sample has approximately 170,000 clones; approximately 87% are singletons. The sequence was collected from a woman in her 70s with acute or convalescent COVID-19. The sample consisted of peripheral blood. The J gene is TRBJ1-2, the V gene TRBV6-5, with no clear D. The CDR3, as DNA: TGTGCCAGCAGTTACTCATGGGAGGATGGCTACACCTTC. This codes for CASSYSWEDGYTF.